This T cell receptor (beta chain) was captured by sequencing in a study of long-term antiretroviral therapy in people with HIV. Sequencing relied on immunoSEQ assay v3.0, run at survey level. Assay: immunoSEQ multiplex PCR; the TCRdb copy retains only in-frame clones and omits some. The sample comprises about 12,000 clones, over 65% of which are singletons, and 13% rests with the top ten. Germline CDR1 SGHTA, CDR2 FQGNSA. V was pared by 5 bases and J by 5 bases, with 21 bases between. The CDR3 contains 16 residues. The input for sequencing was unsorted PBMCs, taken almost 3.2 years before starting antiretroviral therapy. The sequence derives from a man between 35 and 55 years old with HIV. V usage is TRBV7-2 and J usage is TRBJ1-1, with D tentatively TRBD1 (6 bases). The CDR3 here is CASSLIRAGAQTEAFF. The CDR3 nucleotides are TGTGCCAGCAGCCTAATCCGGGCAGGGGCGCAGACTGAAGCTTTCTTT.